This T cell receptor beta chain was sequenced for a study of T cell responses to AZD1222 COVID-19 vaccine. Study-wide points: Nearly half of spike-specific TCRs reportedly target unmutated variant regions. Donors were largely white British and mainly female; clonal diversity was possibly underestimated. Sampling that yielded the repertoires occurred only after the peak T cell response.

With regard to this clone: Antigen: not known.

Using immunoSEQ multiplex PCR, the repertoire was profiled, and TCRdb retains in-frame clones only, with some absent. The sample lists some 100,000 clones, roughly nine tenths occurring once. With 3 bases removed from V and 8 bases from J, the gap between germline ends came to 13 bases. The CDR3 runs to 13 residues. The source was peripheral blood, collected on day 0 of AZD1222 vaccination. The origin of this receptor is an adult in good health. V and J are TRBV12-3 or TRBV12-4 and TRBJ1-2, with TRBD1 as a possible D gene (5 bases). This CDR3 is CASSFLLGAGYTF. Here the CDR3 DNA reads TGTGCCAGCAGTTTTCTGCTCGGGGCCGGCTACACCTTC.